These 10 T cell receptor beta chains were all obtained from the same sample, sequenced in a study of CD4+ T cells in melanoma. Profiling relied on immunoSEQ multiplex PCR, and the TCRdb table lists in-frame clones only, not all of them. The table shows 120,000 to 150,000 clones, with 80% to 95% occurring only once. The receptor set was obtained from a human donor with melanoma.

The chain links TRBV4-1 to TRBJ1-2, with D hard to call. The CDR3 loop spans 19 amino acids. CDR1 is MGHRA and CDR2 is YSYEKL in the germline V gene. Trimming stripped 1 base from V and 2 bases from J, with 23 bases between. The CDR3 reads CASSQVGPVITAPNYGYTF. CDR3 in DNA: TGCGCCAGCAGCCAAGTAGGTCCGGTAATAACGGCCCCAAACTATGGCTACACCTTC.

This rearrangement joins TRBV6-6 to TRBJ1-1; D is unclear. Germline values: CDR1 MNHNY, CDR2 SVGAGI (reference sequence). This CDR3 has 15 amino acids. The V gene lost 5 bases and the J gene lost 1 base, with 14 bases spanning the gap. The CDR3 nucleotides are TGTGCCAGCAGTCGGACGGTCTTAACGAACACTGAAGCTTTCTTT. Translated, it gives CASSRTVLTNTEAFF.

This clone is a singleton in its sample. The CDR3 loop reads CASSETGVNYEQYF. The CDR3 DNA is TGTGCCAGCAGTGAAACCGGGGTTAACTACGAGCAGTACTTC. The chain uses TRBV6-1 and TRBJ2-7; tentative D call: TRBD2 (5 bases). Germline values: CDR1 MNHNS, CDR2 SASEGT. The CDR3 contains 14 residues. V was cut by 2 bases and J by 3 bases, with 11 bases left in between.

For this clone: One end of the junction varies from germline; a read error may be responsible. This chain joins TRBV7-7 and TRBJ1-4; TRBD1 is a possible D gene (5 bases). CDR1 and CDR2 (germline): SSHAT, FNYEAQ (reference sequence). This CDR3 is 15 amino acids long. The CDR3 loop is CASSLGGNTNEKLFF. CDR3 bases: TGTGCTAGCAGCTTGGGGGGAAACACTAATGAAAAACTGTTTTTT.

This chain links TRBV27 with TRBJ2-7, with no clear D. The CDR3 totals 16 residues. V lost 0 bases and J lost 0, with 12 bases in between. Per the germline V gene, CDR1 is MNHEY and CDR2 is SMNVEV (reference sequence). This chain's CDR3 is CASSLSAQPSSYEQYF. CDR3 in DNA: TGTGCCAGCAGTTTATCGGCTCAACCTAGCTCCTACGAGCAGTACTTC.

The chain carries TRBV7-2 and TRBJ1-4, with 7 bases fitting TRBD1. With V trimmed by 5 bases and J by 7 bases, 10 bases remained unmatched. The germline V gene encodes CDR1 SGHTA and CDR2 FQGNSA. The CDR3 is made up of 15 amino acids. The CDR3 here is CASSERWPGGEKLFF. In DNA form, the CDR3 reads TGTGCCAGCAGCGAGAGGTGGCCAGGGGGTGAAAAACTGTTTTTT.

The chain couples TRBV5-4 to TRBJ2-1; 7 nucleotides align to TRBD2. The CDR3 contains 15 residues. Germline V gene data show CDR1 as SGHNT and CDR2 as YYREEE (reference sequence). V gave up 5 bases and J gave up 2 bases; unmatched junction bases: 7. DNA for the CDR3: TGTGCCAGCAGTTACACTGGGGGGGCCTACAATGAGCAGTTCTTC. Translated: CASSYTGGAYNEQFF.

In regard to this clone: This same CDR3 is encoded by further DNA sequences in the sample. The chain combines TRBV5-1 with TRBJ2-3, with D unresolved. Trimming pared 2 bases from V and 5 bases from J, leaving 9 bases between. This CDR3 region has 13 residues. The germline CDR1 and CDR2 sequences are SGHRS and YFSETQ. CDR3 amino acids: CASSFWGRDTQYF. DNA for the CDR3: TGCGCCAGCAGCTTTTGGGGTCGAGATACGCAGTATTTT.

This rearrangement joins TRBV5-1 to TRBJ2-7; the D is unclear. Trimming stripped 3 bases from V and 4 bases from J, with 5 bases between. CDR3 length: 11 amino acids. Germline V gene data show CDR1 as SGHRS and CDR2 as YFSETQ. CDR3: CASSSQYEQYF. The DNA of the CDR3 is TGCGCCAGCAGCTCCCAGTACGAGCAGTACTTC.

The chain has TRBV30 and TRBJ2-1; D not certain. V was clipped by 1 base and J by 2 bases, with 12 bases between them. CDR1 is GTSNPN and CDR2 is SVGIG in the germline V gene (reference sequence). There are 15 residues in the CDR3. CDR3 residues: CAWSDGPSPYNEQFF. The CDR3 nucleotides are TGTGCCTGGAGTGACGGACCATCGCCCTACAATGAGCAGTTCTTC.